This TCR beta chain is drawn from a study of Ad26.COV2.S vaccination and SARS-CoV-2 variants. Study information: Participants got Ad26.COV2.S intramuscularly, once or twice 56 days apart. Study-wide points: Comparable non-spike TCR breadth was observed in vaccine and placebo recipients.

Notes on this clone: Its target is unknown.

Sequencing was performed with immunoSEQ multiplex PCR; in TCRdb, only in-frame clones are kept and a portion is missing. The repertoire holds 300,000 to 350,000 clones, with over 80% as singletons. The germline CDR1 and CDR2 sequences are SGHVS and FQNEAQ. This CDR3 has 16 residues. The trim removed 1 base at V and 4 bases at J, leaving 7 bases unmatched. Treatment denoted: roughly 20 received Ad26.COV2.S at low or high dose, single or two shots; a few received placebo; per-sample allocation not given. Samples came from day 63 after the first vaccine or placebo injection. Boston supplied an adult donor aged 18-55 years.

This chain connects TRBV7-8 to TRBJ2-7; 10 positions agree with TRBD2. The starting material was peripheral blood, obtained in a trial of Ad26.COV2.S vaccine versus placebo. The clonotype originates from a person aged 18-60 years who received the Ad26.COV2.S COVID-19 vaccine or a placebo. For the CDR3, the DNA is TGTGCCAGCAGCTTAGTAGTAGCGGGGGGACTATACGAGCAGTACTTC. Protein: CASSLVVAGGLYEQYF.